This entry lists 32 T cell receptor beta chains sequenced from one sample in a study of CD8+CD57+ T cells in acquired aplastic anemia. By flow cytometry, patients selected for sequencing had shown an expansion of CD8+CD57+ cells. The template used for profiling TCR beta VDJ and CDR3 was genomic DNA. TCRdb re-called the reads through MiXCR, storing one row per CDR3 protein. The sample lists a few hundred thousand distinct CDR3 sequences; roughly 50% were seen once. Sample: sorted CD4+, CD8+, or CD8+CD57+ T cells (not recorded which) from PBMCs. Every receptor here comes from a human donor with aplastic anemia.

The genes are TRBV5-1 and TRBJ1-2; the D gene is possibly TRBD1 (5 bases). Looked up from germline, CDR1 is SGHRS and CDR2 is YFSETQ. Trimming removed 3 bases at V and 8 bases at J, with 11 bases between. CDR3 size: 12 residues. The CDR3 reads CASSWQGDGYTF. The CDR3 DNA is TGCGCCAGCAGCTGGCAGGGCGACGGCTACACCTTC.

Regarding this clonotype: This clone may be a read error of a much larger clone one base away. The chain employs TRBV28 and TRBJ1-2; D may be TRBD1 (6 bases). The CDR3 covers 13 residues. From germline, CDR1 is MDHEN and CDR2 SYDVKM. CDR3 DNA sequence: TGTGCCAGCGCCCCGGACAGAGGTCATGGCCACACCTTC. This sequence encodes CASAPDRGHGHTF.

With respect to this clonotype: No conserved phenylalanine or tryptophan ends this CDR3, so it is likely a read error. V and J are TRBV6-1 and TRBJ2-2; D not certain. CDR3 length: 15 amino acids. The V end lost 2 bases, the J end lost 2 bases, and 9 bases lay between the germline ends. Germline CDR1 and CDR2: MNHNS and SASEGT. The CDR3 sequence: CASSERPANTGELFL. DNA of the CDR3: TGTGCCAGCAGTGAACGCCCTGCAAACACCGGGGAGCTGTTTTTA.

This chain joins TRBV24-1 and TRBJ2-3; the D gene is possibly TRBD2 (5 bases). The CDR3 contains 13 residues. Germline loops: CDR1 KGHDR, CDR2 SFDVKD. The V end was cut by 6 bases, the J end by 2 bases, with 8 bases between. The CDR3 protein is CATSPDYTDTQYF. DNA for the CDR3: TGTGCCACCAGTCCAGACTACACAGATACGCAGTATTTT.

The chain couples TRBV7-8 to TRBJ1-5, with D maybe TRBD1 (6 bases). V lost 6 bases to trimming and J lost 2 bases, with 11 bases between them. This CDR3 has 14 amino acids. Germline V gene data show CDR1 as SGHVS and CDR2 as FQNEAQ. This CDR3 reads CASREGVGNQPQHF. The CDR3 bases are TGTGCCAGCAGGGAGGGGGTCGGCAATCAGCCCCAGCATTTT.

This clonotype was counted at least ten times. The chain employs TRBV20-1 and TRBJ2-7, with 7 positions matching TRBD1. Germline CDR1 reads DFQATT; CDR2 reads SNEGSKA (reference sequence). Trimming cost V 4 bases and J 2 bases; bases outside gene matches: 8. This CDR3 is 14 amino acids long. CDR3 coding DNA: TGCAGTGCTATTCCCCGGGACAGAACCTACGAGCAGTACTTC. Translated, it gives CSAIPRDRTYEQYF.

The sample holds one count of this clonotype. J is TRBJ2-2 and V is TRBV10-3; TRBD1 aligns across 7 bases. V dropped 3 bases and J dropped 4; count of bases not matched to a gene: 5. Germline lookup yields CDR1 ENHRY and CDR2 SYGVKD. CDR3 length: 15 residues. CDR3: CAISDGRGSTGELFF. DNA for the CDR3: TGTGCCATCAGTGATGGCAGGGGGTCCACCGGGGAGCTGTTTTTT.

To note about this clonotype: The junction departs from the called germline gene at one end, perhaps through a read error. The chain is built from TRBV7-3 and TRBJ2-5, with 7 bases lining up with TRBD2. In germline, CDR1 is SGHTA, CDR2 FQGTGA. The CDR3 extends over 15 amino acids. This chain's CDR3 is CASSHGTITQETQYF. The CDR3 DNA reads TGCGCCAGCAGCCACGGGACTATAACCCAAGAGACCCAGTACTTC.

This clonotype was observed at least ten times. V usage is TRBV20-1 and J usage is TRBJ1-5; tentatively, D is TRBD1 (5 bases). Germline CDR1 DFQATT, CDR2 SNEGSKA (reference sequence). This CDR3 has 13 residues. V was pared by 5 bases and J by 9 bases, with 17 bases between. CDR3 bases: TGCAGTGCTTACGACAGCCCGCAAGGGCCCCAGCATTTT. This sequence encodes CSAYDSPQGPQHF.

This clonotype has only a few counts. The germline gene is not matched at one end of the junction; a read error may be the cause. The chain recombines TRBV6-5 with TRBJ1-5, with 11 nucleotides matching TRBD1. The CDR3 covers 14 residues. The V gene's germline CDR1 is MNHEY and CDR2 SVGAGI. The chain's CDR3 is CTSSGQGAGQPQHF. CDR3 DNA sequence: TGTACCAGCAGTGGACAGGGGGCGGGTCAGCCCCAGCATTTT.

This clonotype was recorded at least ten times. This rearrangement joins TRBV10-3 to TRBJ2-1; 16 positions agree with TRBD2. CDR1 and CDR2 (germline): ENHRY, SYGVKD. The J segment lost 8 bases and the V segment lost 6 bases, leaving 13 bases of the junction unmatched. This CDR3 has 18 residues. The CDR3 is CAISSGTSGGDTGHEQFF. The CDR3 DNA reads as TGTGCCATCAGCTCTGGGACTAGCGGGGGGGATACCGGCCATGAGCAGTTCTTC.

The rearrangement joins TRBV19 to TRBJ1-5, with 9 bases lining up with TRBD1. After removal of 6 bases from V and 3 bases from J, the junction contained 6 bases not matched to a gene. Per germline, CDR1 LNHDA and CDR2 SQIVND (reference sequence). This CDR3 contains 15 residues. The CDR3 DNA follows: TGTGCCAGTAGCACCGGGACAGGGACCAATCAGCCCCAGCATTTT. It encodes CASSTGTGTNQPQHF.

J is TRBJ2-5 and V is TRBV14; D possibly corresponds to TRBD2 (6 bases). Germline assignment: CDR1 SGHDN and CDR2 FVKESK. Between the trimmed V and J ends, which lost 4 bases and 4 bases, there was a span of 13 bases. The CDR3 totals 14 residues. This chain's CDR3 is CASSLPRGGETQYF. The CDR3 nucleotides read TGTGCCAGCAGCCTCCCCCGGGGAGGAGAGACCCAGTACTTC.

The chain is built from TRBV2 and TRBJ2-5; 8 positions agree with TRBD1. The CDR3 is made up of 13 amino acids. The V gene's germline CDR1 is SNHLY and CDR2 FYNNEI. The J segment lost 5 bases and the V segment lost 8 bases, leaving 7 bases of the junction unmatched. CDR3: CASGTRQGETQYF. CDR3 nucleotides: TGTGCCAGCGGGACGAGACAGGGGGAGACCCAGTACTTC.

V usage is TRBV20-1 and J usage is TRBJ2-1; 7 bases agree with TRBD1. After removal of 1 base from V and 0 bases from J, the junction contained 6 bases not matched to a gene. Germline V lookup: CDR1 DFQATT, CDR2 SNEGSKA (reference sequence). The CDR3 is made up of 16 amino acids. Here the CDR3 reads CSARVLRGRSYNEQFF. In nucleotides, the CDR3 is TGCAGTGCTAGAGTATTAAGGGGGCGCTCCTACAATGAGCAGTTCTTC.

The CDR3 DNA is TGTGCCAGCAGCCGTAGGACAGGGGGTAACACCGGGGAGCTGTTTTTT. This gives the protein CASSRRTGGNTGELFF. The rearrangement uses TRBV6-5 and TRBJ2-2; 10 nucleotides agree with TRBD1. With V trimmed by 6 bases and J by 2 bases, 6 bases remained unmatched. Per the germline V gene, CDR1 is MNHEY and CDR2 is SVGAGI. The CDR3 covers 16 residues.

V usage is TRBV20-1 and J usage is TRBJ2-1; 12 positions agree with TRBD1. Germline V gene lookup returns CDR1 DFQATT and CDR2 SNEGSKA (reference sequence). The CDR3 is 14 amino acids. With V trimmed by 6 bases and J by 4 bases, 4 bases remained unmatched. CDR3 protein: CSAQGQGAYNEQFF. The CDR3 region has the DNA TGCAGTGCCCAGGGACAGGGGGCTTACAATGAGCAGTTCTTC.

The chain combines TRBV20-1 with TRBJ2-3; the match to TRBD2 covers 8 bases. This CDR3 is built from 15 residues. Germline V gene lookup returns CDR1 DFQATT and CDR2 SNEGSKA (reference sequence). V shed 0 bases, J shed 2 bases, and the junction held 4 bases outside the gene matches. The CDR3 DNA is TGCAGTGCTAGAGATCCACTAGCGGTCACAGATACGCAGTATTTT. Its translation is CSARDPLAVTDTQYF.

This chain joins TRBV10-3 and TRBJ1-4, with 9 bases lining up with TRBD1. The CDR3 runs to 10 residues. Germline loops: CDR1 ENHRY, CDR2 SYGVKD. V was pared by 11 bases and J by 13 bases, with 5 bases of the junction left unmatched. CDR3 DNA sequence: TGTGCCCTCTCGGACAGGGGACTGTTTTTT. It yields the protein CALSDRGLFF.

The chain employs TRBV6-5 and TRBJ2-4; 7 bases match TRBD1. Germline-derived CDR1 and CDR2 are MNHEY and SVGAGI. This CDR3 has 15 residues. The V and J ends lost 6 bases and 1 base, in that order; junction bases with no gene match: 6. CDR3 sequence: CASSTNRGAKNIQYF. CDR3 DNA: TGTGCCAGCAGCACTAACAGGGGTGCCAAAAACATTCAGTACTTC.

This clonotype was counted ten times or more. The chain is built from TRBV12-3 or TRBV12-4 and TRBJ2-1, with 8 bases that match TRBD1. The CDR3 totals 14 residues. The J segment lost 1 base and the V segment lost 8 bases, leaving 4 bases of the junction unmatched. The CDR3 region has the DNA TGTGCCAGCGACGACAGGGGTTCCTACAATGAGCAGTTCTTC. This codes for CASDDRGSYNEQFF.

The CDR3 region has the DNA TGTGCCAGCAGTTCGAACTCACAGGCGGGCACTGAAGCTTTCTTT. It encodes CASSSNSQAGTEAFF. The V call is TRBV28, the J call TRBJ1-1; maybe TRBD1 (5 bases). The CDR3 spans 15 residues. In germline, CDR1 is MDHEN, CDR2 SYDVKM. The germline V and J ends were trimmed by 4 bases and 4 bases, with 16 bases remaining between them. Complete variable domain (other parts from reference TRBV28 and TRBJ1-1): DVKVTQSSRYLVKRTGEKVFLECVQDMDHENMFWYRQDPGLGLRLIYFSYDVKMKEKGDIPEGYSVSREKKERFSLILESASTNQTSMYLCASSSNSQAGTEAFFGQGTRLTVV.

The CDR3 here is CASSQTGDNEKLFF. CDR3 coding DNA: TGTGCCAGCAGCCAAACAGGAGATAATGAAAAACTGTTTTTT. The rearrangement uses TRBV12-3 or TRBV12-4 and TRBJ1-4, with D tentatively TRBD1 (5 bases). This CDR3 comprises 14 residues. The V end lost 6 bases, the J end lost 4 bases, and 12 bases lay between the germline ends.

This clonotype occurred many times. The chain uses TRBV6-5 and TRBJ2-5; 10 positions match TRBD2. Unmatched junction bases numbered 5, after V lost 5 bases and J lost 5 bases. Germline loops: CDR1 MNHEY, CDR2 SVGAGI. The CDR3 has 14 amino acids. The CDR3 here is CASSPGTSDETQYF. CDR3 sequence (DNA): TGTGCCAGCAGTCCCGGGACTAGCGACGAGACCCAGTACTTC.

With regard to this clonotype: A much larger clone lies one base from this, so it may be a read error. The chain employs TRBV10-1 and TRBJ2-7; 8 positions match TRBD1. V dropped 6 bases and J dropped 6; count of bases not matched to a gene: 10. The CDR3 has 14 residues. Germline V gene sequence: CDR1 WNHNN, CDR2 SYGVQD (reference sequence). Written as DNA, the CDR3 is TGCGCCAGCAGCTTCAGACAGGGGATCGTCGAGCAGTACTTC. Encoded protein: CASSFRQGIVEQYF.

This clonotype was recorded a few times. J is TRBJ2-7 and V is TRBV2; D remains unclear. The CDR3 is 13 amino acids. Trimming removed 6 bases at V and 7 bases at J, with 16 bases between. Looked up from germline, CDR1 is SNHLY and CDR2 is FYNNEI. CDR3 in amino acids: CASRGVRLGEQYF. The CDR3 coding sequence is TGTGCCAGCAGGGGCGTCAGGCTTGGGGAGCAGTACTTC.

The rearrangement joins TRBV6-2 or TRBV6-3 to TRBJ2-2, with TRBD1 matching over 8 bases. V shed 2 bases, J shed 6 bases, and the junction held 11 bases outside the gene matches. Germline V gene sequence: CDR1 MNHEY, CDR2 SVGEGT. The CDR3 has 17 amino acids. The CDR3: CASSYAGGSPGSGELFF. In DNA form, the CDR3 reads TGTGCCAGCAGTTACGCAGGGGGCAGCCCTGGCTCCGGGGAGCTGTTTTTT.

In the case of this clonotype: A junction end diverges from the germline sequence, so it may reflect a read error. The V gene is TRBV19, the J gene TRBJ2-7, with D possibly matching TRBD1 (6 bases). Germline lookup yields CDR1 LNHDA and CDR2 SQIVND (reference sequence). This CDR3 has 12 amino acids. The DNA for the CDR3 is TGTGCCAGCAGTATCCCAGGGGACGGGCAGTACTTC. It codes for CASSIPGDGQYF.

This clonotype was recorded at least ten times. The chain uses TRBV20-1 and TRBJ2-2; D unclear. The V gene lost 3 bases and the J gene lost 1 base, with 9 bases spanning the gap. The CDR3 is 14 residues long. From germline, CDR1 is DFQATT and CDR2 SNEGSKA (reference sequence). The DNA for the CDR3 is TGCAGTGCTAGCTCTTCCGAGAACACCGGGGAGCTGTTTTTT. Translated: CSASSSENTGELFF.

This clonotype showed up just a few times. A clone one base away is much larger, so this may be a read error. The missing conserved phenylalanine or tryptophan at the end of this CDR3 makes a read error likely. The chain couples TRBV29-1 to TRBJ1-1; 7 bases map to TRBD1. Germline assignment: CDR1 SQVTM and CDR2 ANQGSEA. This CDR3 spans 15 amino acids. Germline trimming cut 6 bases from V and 3 bases from J; bases unmatched to any gene: 13. The CDR3 DNA reads TGCAGCGTCGCCGGGACAGCTTTGGGGGACACTGAAGCTTTCTCT. Translated, it gives CSVAGTALGDTEAFS.

The chain recombines TRBV25-1 with TRBJ2-7; weak D call: TRBD2 (5 bases). The CDR3 consists of 13 residues. V shed 4 bases and J shed 3 bases, with 10 bases lying between them. CDR1 is MGHDK, CDR2 SYGVNS, per germline. The CDR3 DNA reads as TGTGCCAGCAGTGCACATGGAGGCTACGAGCAGTACTTC. Encoded protein: CASSAHGGYEQYF.

The V gene is TRBV19, the J gene TRBJ1-1; D remains ambiguous. V was clipped by 5 bases and J by 5 bases, with 9 bases between them. Germline V gives CDR1 LNHDA, CDR2 SQIVND (reference sequence). This CDR3 is 12 amino acids long. CDR3: CASSVSWTEAFF. CDR3 nucleotide sequence: TGTGCCAGTAGTGTATCGTGGACTGAAGCTTTCTTT.